Below are 10 T cell receptor beta chains sequenced from a single sample in a study of OX40 agonist ivuxolimab in advanced cancers. Here immunoSEQ multiplex PCR was the method, and the copy in TCRdb shows in-frame clones only, minus some. The top ten clones hold 0.25% to 0.35% of a sample with 85,000 to 130,000 clones, just over 90% of them seen once. The sequencing here drew on CD4+ or CD8+ T cells sorted from blood, taken in a trial of the OX40 agonist ivuxolimab. These receptors came from an adult with an advanced solid tumor such as melanoma, head and neck, liver or kidney cancer.

The chain couples TRBV5-1 to TRBJ2-1, with 9 positions matching TRBD2. J gave up 6 bases and V 2 bases, and 9 bases lay outside the gene matches. The CDR3 sequence is 16 residues long. Germline CDR1 and CDR2: SGHRS and YFSETQ. The CDR3 DNA is TGCGCCAGCAGCTTAGAAGGACTAGCGATTAGCAATGAGCAGTTCTTC. It codes for CASSLEGLAISNEQFF.

This clone was seen a single time. The chain has TRBV15 and TRBJ2-1; 11 bases line up with TRBD2. Germline loops: CDR1 LNHNV, CDR2 YYDKDF (reference sequence). The length of the CDR3 is 17 residues. The J segment lost 7 bases and the V segment lost 4 bases, leaving 12 bases of the junction unmatched. DNA of the CDR3: TGTGCCACCAGCACTGGGGCAATAGCGGGAGGGGGTAATGAGCAGTTCTTC. It codes for CATSTGAIAGGGNEQFF.

The chain recombines TRBV2 with TRBJ1-2; 7 bases are shared with TRBD1. Germline-derived CDR1 and CDR2 are SNHLY and FYNNEI. V trimming: 6 bases; J trimming: 2 bases; junction bases outside the gene matches: 9. The CDR3 loop spans 15 amino acids. CDR3 residues: CASSPLGTENYGYTF. The CDR3 DNA reads TGTGCCAGCAGCCCCCTCGGGACAGAAAACTATGGCTACACCTTC.

The rearrangement links TRBV7-2 to TRBJ2-5, with 9 bases matching TRBD2. The trim removed 2 bases at V and 7 bases at J, leaving 8 bases unmatched. This CDR3 is built from 15 residues. CDR1 SGHTA and CDR2 FQGNSA come from the germline V gene. In nucleotides, the CDR3 is TGTGCCAGCAGCTTACAGACTAGCGGCTGGGGGACCCAGTACTTC. Translating it yields CASSLQTSGWGTQYF.

The genes are TRBV7-2 and TRBJ2-5; 10 nucleotides line up with TRBD2. The end of the DNA aligns better with TRBJ2-7, so the J call may be wrong. Germline CDR1 SGHTA, CDR2 FQGNSA. The CDR3 has 15 residues. CDR3 DNA: TGTGCCAGCAGCTTAGGAGCGGGAGGGCCCTACGAGCAGTACTTC. It codes for CASSLGAGGPYEQYF.

The chain joins TRBV11-2 to TRBJ1-2; 8 nucleotides line up with TRBD1. Germline CDR1 and CDR2: SGHAT and FQNNGV. V trimming: 3 bases; J trimming: 10 bases; junction bases outside the gene matches: 7. This CDR3 is 13 amino acids long. The CDR3 reads CASSLAGGSYYTF. The DNA for the CDR3 is TGTGCCAGCAGCTTGGCAGGGGGCTCTTACTACACCTTC.

The chain has TRBV4-3 and TRBJ1-5; D gene ambiguous. The length of the CDR3 is 15 residues. V was clipped by 2 bases and J by 0 bases, with 8 bases between them. The V gene's germline CDR1 is LGHNA and CDR2 YSLEER. The CDR3 loop reads CASSQRWDSNQPQHF. In nucleotides, the CDR3 is TGCGCCAGCAGCCAAAGATGGGATAGCAATCAGCCCCAGCATTTT.

The chain joins TRBV18 to TRBJ1-1, with D maybe TRBD1 (6 bases). V was pared by 2 bases and J by 4 bases, with 17 bases between. From germline, CDR1 is KGHSH and CDR2 LQKENI. The CDR3 sequence is 16 residues long. The CDR3 DNA sequence: TGTGCCAGCTCACCAGGGACACCTTCCAGCGGCACTGAAGCTTTCTTT. It specifies CASSPGTPSSGTEAFF.

This clone appeared once. The V gene is TRBV5-1, the J gene TRBJ1-2; perhaps TRBD1 as D (5 bases). The V gene's germline CDR1 is SGHRS and CDR2 YFSETQ. Trimming left V 4 bases short and J 0 bases short, with 10 bases between. There are 14 residues in the CDR3. The CDR3 region has the DNA TGCGCCAGCAGCCCGACAGCAGCTAACTATGGCTACACCTTC. It is translated as CASSPTAANYGYTF.

The CDR3 sequence: CASSGRNQPQHF. CDR3 DNA sequence: TGTGCCAGCAGCGGGCGCAATCAGCCCCAGCATTTT. V usage is TRBV6-5 and J usage is TRBJ1-5; D uncertain. The CDR3 consists of 12 residues. Germline-derived CDR1 and CDR2 are MNHEY and SVGAGI. V dropped 6 bases and J dropped 2 bases, with 5 bases sitting between them.